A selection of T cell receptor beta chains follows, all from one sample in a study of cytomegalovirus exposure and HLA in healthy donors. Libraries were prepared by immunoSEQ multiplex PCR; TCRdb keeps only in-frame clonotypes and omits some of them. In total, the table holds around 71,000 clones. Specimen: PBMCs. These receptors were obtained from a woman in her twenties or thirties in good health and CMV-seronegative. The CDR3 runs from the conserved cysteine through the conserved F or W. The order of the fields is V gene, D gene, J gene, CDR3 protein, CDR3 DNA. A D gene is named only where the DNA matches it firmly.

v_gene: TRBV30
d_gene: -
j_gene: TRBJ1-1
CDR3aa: CAWSRGSTEAFF
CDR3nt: TGTGCCTGGAGTAGAGGGAGCACTGAAGCTTTCTTT

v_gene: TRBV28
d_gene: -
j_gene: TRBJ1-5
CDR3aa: CASSLGLGRQPQHF
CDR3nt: TGTGCCAGCAGCCTGGGACTGGGGCGACAGCCCCAGCATTTT

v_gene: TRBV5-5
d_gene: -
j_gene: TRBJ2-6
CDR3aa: CASSFRQDSGANVLTF
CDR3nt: TGTGCCAGCAGCTTTAGACAGGACTCTGGGGCCAACGTCCTGACTTTC

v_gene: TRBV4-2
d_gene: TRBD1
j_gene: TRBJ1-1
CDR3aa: CASSQDTGVTTEAFF
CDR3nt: TGTGCCAGCAGCCAAGATACAGGGGTGACGACTGAAGCTTTCTTT

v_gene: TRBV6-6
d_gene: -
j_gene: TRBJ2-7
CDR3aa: CASSYSEGLHYEQYF
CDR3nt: TGTGCCAGCAGTTACTCGGAGGGGCTCCACTACGAGCAGTACTTC

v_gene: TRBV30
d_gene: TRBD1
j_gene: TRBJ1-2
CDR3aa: CAWRRGPRYGYTF
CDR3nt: TGTGCCTGGAGAAGGGGGCCTAGGTATGGCTACACCTTC

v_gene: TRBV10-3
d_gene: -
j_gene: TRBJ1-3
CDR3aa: CAISGGGFGNTIYF
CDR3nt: TGTGCCATCAGTGGGGGGGGATTCGGAAACACCATATATTTT

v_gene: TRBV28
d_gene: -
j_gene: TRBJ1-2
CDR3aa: CASRGTSNYGYTF
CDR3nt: TGTGCCAGCAGAGGGACATCTAACTATGGCTACACCTTC

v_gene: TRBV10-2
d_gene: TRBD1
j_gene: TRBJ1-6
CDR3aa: CASLDRGLTPLHF
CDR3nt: TGCGCCAGCCTGGACAGGGGGTTGACACCCCTCCACTTT

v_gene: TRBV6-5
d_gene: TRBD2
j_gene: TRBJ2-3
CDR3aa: CASSYYSGEREVQYF
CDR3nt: TGTGCCAGCAGTTACTACAGTGGAGAGCGGGAGGTGCAGTATTTT

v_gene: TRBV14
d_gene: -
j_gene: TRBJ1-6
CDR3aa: CASSQGAGMGSPLHF
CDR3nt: TGTGCCAGCAGCCAAGGGGCAGGGATGGGTTCACCCCTCCACTTT

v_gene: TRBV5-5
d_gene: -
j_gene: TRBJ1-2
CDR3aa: CASSLAPPSYGYTF
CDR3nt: TGTGCCAGCAGCTTGGCCCCACCGAGCTATGGCTACACCTTC

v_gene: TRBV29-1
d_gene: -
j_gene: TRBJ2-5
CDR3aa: CSVALQETQYF
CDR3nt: TGCAGCGTTGCCCTACAAGAGACCCAGTACTTC

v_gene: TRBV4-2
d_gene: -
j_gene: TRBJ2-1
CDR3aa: CASSHSGNEQFF
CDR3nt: TGTGCCAGCAGCCACTCGGGCAATGAGCAGTTCTTC

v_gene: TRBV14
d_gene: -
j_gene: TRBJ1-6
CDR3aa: CASSQDFGRGIPPLHF
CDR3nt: TGTGCCAGCAGCCAAGATTTCGGCAGGGGTATACCACCCCTCCACTTT

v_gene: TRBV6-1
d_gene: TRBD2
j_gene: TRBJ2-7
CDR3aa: CASGTSGTSAYEQYF
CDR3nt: TGTGCCAGCGGGACTAGCGGGACGAGCGCCTACGAGCAGTACTTC

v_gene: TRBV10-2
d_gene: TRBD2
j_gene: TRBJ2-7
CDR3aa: CASSDPGLAVFEQYF
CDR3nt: TGCGCCAGCAGTGATCCGGGACTAGCGGTCTTCGAGCAGTACTTC

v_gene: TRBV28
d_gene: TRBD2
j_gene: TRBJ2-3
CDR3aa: CASSLFSSGGTDTQYF
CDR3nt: TGTGCCAGCAGTTTATTCTCTAGCGGGGGCACAGATACGCAGTATTTT

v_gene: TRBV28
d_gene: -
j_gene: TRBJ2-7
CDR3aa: CASSLTYEQYF
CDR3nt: TGTGCCAGCAGTCTTACATACGAGCAGTACTTC

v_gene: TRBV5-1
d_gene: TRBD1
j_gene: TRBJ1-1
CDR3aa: CASSRGQGFGAEAFF
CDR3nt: TGCGCCAGCAGCCGGGGACAGGGGTTTGGCGCTGAAGCTTTCTTT

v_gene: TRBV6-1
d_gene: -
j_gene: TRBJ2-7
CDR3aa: CASIGSGVGYEQYF
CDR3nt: TGTGCCAGCATCGGGTCCGGGGTTGGCTACGAGCAGTACTTC

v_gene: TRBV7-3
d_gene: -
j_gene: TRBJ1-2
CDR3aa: CASSSQGSALLWLLYGYTF
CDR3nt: TGTGCCAGCAGCTCCCAGGGTTCTGCTCTTCTATGGCTTCTCTATGGCTACACCTTC

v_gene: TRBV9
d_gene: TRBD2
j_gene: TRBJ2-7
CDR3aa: CASSVRGGAHEQYF
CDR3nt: TGTGCCAGCAGCGTGCGCGGGGGGGCCCACGAGCAGTACTTC

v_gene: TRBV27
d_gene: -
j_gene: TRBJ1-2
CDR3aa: CASFIGTPGGGGYTF
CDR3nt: TGTGCCAGTTTTATCGGGACACCCGGCGGCGGGGGCTACACCTTC

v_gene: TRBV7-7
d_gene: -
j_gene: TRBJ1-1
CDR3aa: CASSEGENTEAFF
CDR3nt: TGTGCTAGCAGCGAAGGGGAGAACACTGAAGCTTTCTTT

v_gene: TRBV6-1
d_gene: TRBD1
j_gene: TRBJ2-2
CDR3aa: CASSDRDGAGELFF
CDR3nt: TGTGCCAGCAGCGACAGGGACGGGGCCGGGGAGCTGTTTTTT

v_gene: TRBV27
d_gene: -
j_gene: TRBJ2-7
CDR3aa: CASSFGGTTYEQYF
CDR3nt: TGTGCCAGCAGTTTCGGCGGGACCACCTACGAGCAGTACTTC

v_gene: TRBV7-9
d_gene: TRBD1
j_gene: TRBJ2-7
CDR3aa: CASSPRQGLYEQYF
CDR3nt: TGTGCCAGCAGCCCGAGACAGGGGCTCTACGAGCAGTACTTC

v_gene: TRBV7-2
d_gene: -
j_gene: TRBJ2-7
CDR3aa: CASSPFGGEQYF
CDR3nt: TGTGCCAGCAGCCCATTCGGGGGTGAGCAGTACTTC

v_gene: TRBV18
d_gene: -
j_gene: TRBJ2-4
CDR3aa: CASSPQGSNIQYF
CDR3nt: TGTGCCAGCTCACCACAAGGGAGTAACATTCAGTACTTC

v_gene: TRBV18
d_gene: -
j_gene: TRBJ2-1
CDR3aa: CASSPPQNDNEQFF
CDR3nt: TGTGCCAGCTCACCACCTCAGAACGACAATGAGCAGTTCTTC

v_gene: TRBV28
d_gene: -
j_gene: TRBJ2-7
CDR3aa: CASTGGLLNEQYF
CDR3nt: TGTGCCAGCACAGGTGGCCTGTTAAACGAGCAGTACTTC

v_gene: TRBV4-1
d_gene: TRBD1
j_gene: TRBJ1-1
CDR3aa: CASSQRRTGGGIAEAFF
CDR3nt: TGCGCCAGCAGCCAACGACGGACAGGGGGGGGTATAGCTGAAGCTTTCTTT

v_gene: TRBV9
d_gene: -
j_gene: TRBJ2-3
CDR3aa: CASSVSATRDTQYF
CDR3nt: TGTGCCAGCAGCGTTAGCGCTACCAGGGATACGCAGTATTTT

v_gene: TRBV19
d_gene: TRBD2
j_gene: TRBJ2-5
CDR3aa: CASSMVASGSQETQYF
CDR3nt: TGTGCCAGTAGTATGGTGGCTAGCGGGTCCCAAGAGACCCAGTACTTC

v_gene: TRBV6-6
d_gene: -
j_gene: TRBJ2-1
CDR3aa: CASSSPSNEQFF
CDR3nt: TGTGCCAGCAGTTCCCCTAGCAATGAGCAGTTCTTC

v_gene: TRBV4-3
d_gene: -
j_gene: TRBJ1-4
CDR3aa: CASSQDLGQHEKLFF
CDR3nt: TGCGCCAGCAGCCAAGATCTCGGACAGCATGAAAAACTGTTTTTT

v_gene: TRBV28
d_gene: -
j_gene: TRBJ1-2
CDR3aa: CASSFAGRDYYGYTF
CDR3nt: TGTGCCAGCAGTTTTGCCGGGAGGGACTACTATGGCTACACCTTC

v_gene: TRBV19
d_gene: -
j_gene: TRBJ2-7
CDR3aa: CASSIEVSAYEQYF
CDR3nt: TGTGCCAGTAGTATAGAGGTCAGCGCCTACGAGCAGTACTTC

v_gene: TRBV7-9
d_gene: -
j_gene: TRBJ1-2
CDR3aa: CASSLDGRDYGYTF
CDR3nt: TGTGCCAGCAGCTTAGACGGCAGGGACTATGGCTACACCTTC

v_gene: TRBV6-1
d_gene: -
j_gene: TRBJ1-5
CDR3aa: CASSAWGVGQPQHF
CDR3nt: TGTGCCAGCAGTGCATGGGGCGTCGGTCAGCCCCAGCATTTT

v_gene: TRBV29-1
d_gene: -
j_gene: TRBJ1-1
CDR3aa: CSVAAGSTEAFF
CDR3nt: TGCAGCGTCGCGGCGGGTAGCACTGAAGCTTTCTTT

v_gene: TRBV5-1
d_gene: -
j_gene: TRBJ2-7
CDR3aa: CASSQGQGTTYEQYF
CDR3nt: TGCGCCAGCTCCCAGGGGCAGGGGACTACCTACGAGCAGTACTTC

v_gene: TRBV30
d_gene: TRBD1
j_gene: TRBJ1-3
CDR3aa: CAWSAGQASGNTIYF
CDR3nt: TGTGCCTGGAGTGCGGGACAGGCGAGTGGAAACACCATATATTTT

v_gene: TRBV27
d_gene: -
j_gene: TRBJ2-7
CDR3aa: CASSLQALPYEQYF
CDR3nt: TGTGCCAGCAGTTTACAGGCCCTTCCCTACGAGCAGTACTTC

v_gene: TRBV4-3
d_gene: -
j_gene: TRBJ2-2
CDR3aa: CASSLHSGVRTGELFF
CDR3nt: TGCGCCAGCAGCCTTCACTCAGGGGTACGGACCGGGGAGCTGTTTTTT

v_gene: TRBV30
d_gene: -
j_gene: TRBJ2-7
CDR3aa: CASRDNHYEQYF
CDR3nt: TGTGCCAGCCGGGATAATCATTACGAGCAGTACTTC

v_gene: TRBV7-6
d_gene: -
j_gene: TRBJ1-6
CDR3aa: CASSPLVGGQGSPLHF
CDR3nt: TGTGCCAGCAGCCCCCTTGTTGGAGGGCAGGGTTCACCCCTCCACTTT

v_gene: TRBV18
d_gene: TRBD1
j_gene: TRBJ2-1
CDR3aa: CASSPRQGYEQFF
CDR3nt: TGTGCCAGCTCACCCAGACAGGGGTATGAGCAGTTCTTC

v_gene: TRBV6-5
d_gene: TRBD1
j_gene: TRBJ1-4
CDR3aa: CASSHRTGGEEKLFF
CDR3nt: TGTGCCAGCAGCCATAGGACAGGGGGGGAGGAAAAACTGTTTTTT

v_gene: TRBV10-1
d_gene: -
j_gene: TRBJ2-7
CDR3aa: CASRGDISYEQYF
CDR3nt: TGCGCCAGCAGAGGGGACATCTCCTACGAGCAGTACTTC

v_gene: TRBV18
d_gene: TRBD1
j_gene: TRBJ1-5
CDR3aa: CASSGTAISNQPQHF
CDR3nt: TGTGCCAGCTCAGGGACAGCTATTAGCAATCAGCCCCAGCATTTT